A selection of T cell receptor beta chains follows, all from one sample in a study of OX40 agonist ivuxolimab in advanced cancers. The method was immunoSEQ multiplex PCR; TCRdb's version includes in-frame clones alone and lacks a portion of them. The sample lists roughly 33,000 clones; 65% to 75% were seen once. The sample here was CD4+ or CD8+ T cells sorted from blood, taken in a trial of the OX40 agonist ivuxolimab. These receptors all stem from an adult with an advanced solid tumor such as melanoma, head and neck, liver or kidney cancer. CDR3s include the opening cysteine and the closing phenylalanine or tryptophan. The D gene is left open where the match is weak. The size entry is marked missing in some rows and otherwise reads once, few, many or a size class.

clone_size: .; d_call: .; v_call: TRBV27; j_call: TRBJ2-1; cdr3_nt: TGTGCCAGCAGTACCCGGGACGGCTACAATGAGCAGTTCTTC; cdr3_aa: CASSTRDGYNEQFF
clone_size: .; d_call: TRBD1; v_call: TRBV4-2; j_call: TRBJ1-2; cdr3_nt: TGTGCCAGCAGCCAAGAACTACAGGGGACGCTTGGCTACACCTTC; cdr3_aa: CASSQELQGTLGYTF
clone_size: .; d_call: .; v_call: TRBV4-2; j_call: TRBJ2-7; cdr3_nt: TGTGCCAGCAGCCAAGATCTCGCAGGGGGGGACGAGCAGTACTTC; cdr3_aa: CASSQDLAGGDEQYF
clone_size: .; d_call: .; v_call: TRBV10-2; j_call: TRBJ2-1; cdr3_nt: TGCGCCAGCGCCCCCAGGGACTACAATGAGCAGTTCTTC; cdr3_aa: CASAPRDYNEQFF
clone_size: .; d_call: .; v_call: TRBV10-1; j_call: TRBJ2-2; cdr3_nt: TGCGCCAGCAGGGGGGCCGGGGAGCTGTTTTTT; cdr3_aa: CASRGAGELFF
clone_size: .; d_call: .; v_call: TRBV18; j_call: TRBJ2-7; cdr3_nt: TGTGCCAGCTCACTACTGGGGGGCTTAAGCTCCTACGAGCAGTACTTC; cdr3_aa: CASSLLGGLSSYEQYF
clone_size: few; d_call: .; v_call: TRBV28; j_call: TRBJ1-1; cdr3_nt: TGTGCCACCGTGTACTCCGACCTCTTGAACACTGAAGCTTTCTTT; cdr3_aa: CATVYSDLLNTEAFF
clone_size: .; d_call: .; v_call: TRBV7-8; j_call: TRBJ1-2; cdr3_nt: TGTGCCAGCAGCTCCCGACCGTCCCCGGGGGGCTATGGCTACACCTTC; cdr3_aa: CASSSRPSPGGYGYTF
clone_size: .; d_call: TRBD1; v_call: TRBV28; j_call: TRBJ2-7; cdr3_nt: TGTGCCAGCAGTTTAGGTCAGGGGGTCTCCTACGAGCAGTACTTC; cdr3_aa: CASSLGQGVSYEQYF
clone_size: .; d_call: .; v_call: TRBV27; j_call: TRBJ2-7; cdr3_nt: TGTGCCAGCAGTACCGTTGGGGGTATTTCCTACGAGCAGTACTTC; cdr3_aa: CASSTVGGISYEQYF
clone_size: .; d_call: TRBD2; v_call: TRBV11-2; j_call: TRBJ2-3; cdr3_nt: TGTGCCAGCAGCTTAGTTGCGGGGGGTGTGACAGATACGCAGTATTTT; cdr3_aa: CASSLVAGGVTDTQYF
clone_size: medium-sized; d_call: .; v_call: TRBV19; j_call: TRBJ2-5; cdr3_nt: TGTGCCAGACCTTTGAGAGAGACCCAGTACTTC; cdr3_aa: CARPLRETQYF
clone_size: once; d_call: TRBD1; v_call: TRBV5-1; j_call: TRBJ1-6; cdr3_nt: TGCGCCAGCAGCCGGACAGGGTCTTATTCACCCCTCCACTTT; cdr3_aa: CASSRTGSYSPLHF
clone_size: .; d_call: .; v_call: TRBV7-2; j_call: TRBJ1-1; cdr3_nt: TGTGCCAGCAGCCTGTGGGGGAACACTGAAGCTTTCTTT; cdr3_aa: CASSLWGNTEAFF
clone_size: .; d_call: .; v_call: TRBV2; j_call: TRBJ2-4; cdr3_nt: TGTGCCAGCAGTGAAGCGGGCCGAATCTTGGTCTTC; cdr3_aa: CASSEAGRILVF
clone_size: .; d_call: TRBD2; v_call: TRBV25-1; j_call: TRBJ2-3; cdr3_nt: TGTGCCAGCAGTGATAGCGGGAGTACAGATACGCAGTATTTT; cdr3_aa: CASSDSGSTDTQYF
clone_size: .; d_call: .; v_call: TRBV7-2; j_call: TRBJ1-5; cdr3_nt: TGTGCCAGCAGCTTTAACACCTATAGCAATCAGCCCCAGCATTTT; cdr3_aa: CASSFNTYSNQPQHF
clone_size: .; d_call: .; v_call: TRBV9; j_call: TRBJ1-1; cdr3_nt: TGTGCCAGCAAACTGGACCTTTTGAACACTGAAGCTTTCTTT; cdr3_aa: CASKLDLLNTEAFF
clone_size: .; d_call: .; v_call: TRBV4-1; j_call: TRBJ1-5; cdr3_nt: TGCGCCAGCAGCCAAGCTTTAGACACGAATCAGCCCCAGCATTTT; cdr3_aa: CASSQALDTNQPQHF
clone_size: .; d_call: .; v_call: TRBV7-2; j_call: TRBJ1-1; cdr3_nt: TGTGCCAGCAGCTTTACCCCCCGAGTCACTGAAGCTTTCTTT; cdr3_aa: CASSFTPRVTEAFF
clone_size: .; d_call: TRBD2; v_call: TRBV2; j_call: TRBJ2-1; cdr3_nt: TGTGCCAGCAGGGCCACTAGCGTCGACTTCAATGAGCAGTTCTTC; cdr3_aa: CASRATSVDFNEQFF
clone_size: .; d_call: .; v_call: TRBV28; j_call: TRBJ2-7; cdr3_nt: TGTGCCAGCAGTTGGGAGTCAGGGAGTTACGAGCAGTACTTC; cdr3_aa: CASSWESGSYEQYF
clone_size: .; d_call: .; v_call: TRBV6-6; j_call: TRBJ1-2; cdr3_nt: TGTGCCAGCAGTTATATGAGGGGAGGCTACACCTTC; cdr3_aa: CASSYMRGGYTF
clone_size: few; d_call: .; v_call: TRBV5-1; j_call: TRBJ1-1; cdr3_nt: TGCGCCAGCAGACCCGGGGCCGCGTCTACTGAAGCTTTCTTT; cdr3_aa: CASRPGAASTEAFF
clone_size: .; d_call: .; v_call: TRBV11-2; j_call: TRBJ1-1; cdr3_nt: TGTGCCAGCAGCTTGGACAGTCGCACTGAAGCTTTCTTT; cdr3_aa: CASSLDSRTEAFF
clone_size: .; d_call: TRBD1; v_call: TRBV19; j_call: TRBJ1-1; cdr3_nt: TGTGCCAGTAGCCCGCTCGCAGGGGGCGAGACTGAAGCTTTCTTT; cdr3_aa: CASSPLAGGETEAFF
clone_size: .; d_call: .; v_call: TRBV30; j_call: TRBJ1-1; cdr3_nt: TGTGCCTGGACCTGGGGCTCGGCTGAAGCTTTCTTT; cdr3_aa: CAWTWGSAEAFF
clone_size: .; d_call: .; v_call: TRBV12-5; j_call: TRBJ1-2; cdr3_nt: TGTGCTAGTGGTTTGGGGCAGATCTATGGCTACACCTTC; cdr3_aa: CASGLGQIYGYTF
clone_size: .; d_call: .; v_call: TRBV6-1; j_call: TRBJ1-2; cdr3_nt: TGTGCCAGCAGTGGATTATCAGTAGCTAACTATGGCTACACCTTC; cdr3_aa: CASSGLSVANYGYTF
clone_size: .; d_call: TRBD1; v_call: TRBV27; j_call: TRBJ1-4; cdr3_nt: TGTGCCAGCAGCTTTACCCCGGGACAGCGGAATGAAAAACTGTTTTTT; cdr3_aa: CASSFTPGQRNEKLFF
clone_size: .; d_call: .; v_call: TRBV7-2; j_call: TRBJ1-5; cdr3_nt: TGTGCCAGCAGTTTGTCCTGGGGAGGCGATCAGCCCCAGCATTTT; cdr3_aa: CASSLSWGGDQPQHF
clone_size: .; d_call: .; v_call: TRBV5-1; j_call: TRBJ1-6; cdr3_nt: TGCGCCAGCAGCCCGAAGGGGGGGGAAGGGAATTCACCCCTCCACTTT; cdr3_aa: CASSPKGGEGNSPLHF
clone_size: .; d_call: TRBD2; v_call: TRBV27; j_call: TRBJ2-3; cdr3_nt: TGTGCCAGCAGTTACGGGGGGACAGATACGCAGTATTTT; cdr3_aa: CASSYGGTDTQYF
clone_size: few; d_call: .; v_call: TRBV29-1; j_call: TRBJ2-7; cdr3_nt: TGCAGCGCCGGTGGGGTTAGCTCCTACGAGCAGTACTTC; cdr3_aa: CSAGGVSSYEQYF
clone_size: .; d_call: .; v_call: TRBV27; j_call: TRBJ2-3; cdr3_nt: TGTGCCAGCAGTTCCTACATCTCCCTCACAGATACGCAGTATTTT; cdr3_aa: CASSSYISLTDTQYF
clone_size: .; d_call: TRBD2; v_call: TRBV7-9; j_call: TRBJ2-2; cdr3_nt: TGTGCCAGCACCCCGGGACTAGCTGGAACCGGGGAGCTGTTTTTT; cdr3_aa: CASTPGLAGTGELFF
clone_size: .; d_call: TRBD1; v_call: TRBV11-2; j_call: TRBJ1-3; cdr3_nt: TGTGCCAGCACCCCCGGGACAGGGATCAGAAACACCATATATTTT; cdr3_aa: CASTPGTGIRNTIYF
clone_size: .; d_call: .; v_call: TRBV7-2; j_call: TRBJ2-5; cdr3_nt: TGTGCCAGCAGCTTTTGGGAGACCCAGTACTTC; cdr3_aa: CASSFWETQYF
clone_size: many; d_call: .; v_call: TRBV5-4; j_call: TRBJ2-7; cdr3_nt: TGTGCCAGCAGCTGGGGCTACGAGCAGTACTTC; cdr3_aa: CASSWGYEQYF
clone_size: .; d_call: .; v_call: TRBV7-9; j_call: TRBJ1-6; cdr3_nt: TGTGCCAGCAGCTTAAGGGGTATCTCACCCCTCCACTTT; cdr3_aa: CASSLRGISPLHF
clone_size: .; d_call: TRBD1; v_call: TRBV6-6; j_call: TRBJ1-3; cdr3_nt: TGTGCCAGCAGATACATGGGACAGGCTCGGAACACCATATATTTT; cdr3_aa: CASRYMGQARNTIYF
clone_size: few; d_call: .; v_call: TRBV19; j_call: TRBJ2-3; cdr3_nt: TGTGCCAGTAGTATGAGGACAGATACGCAGTATTTT; cdr3_aa: CASSMRTDTQYF
clone_size: .; d_call: TRBD1; v_call: TRBV7-8; j_call: TRBJ1-6; cdr3_nt: TGTGCCAGCAGCTTAGGGGACAGAGGCAATTCACCCCTCCACTTT; cdr3_aa: CASSLGDRGNSPLHF
clone_size: .; d_call: .; v_call: TRBV5-4; j_call: TRBJ2-1; cdr3_nt: TGTGCCAGCAGCTTGGCAGTTGGTGGACGCAGCAATGAGCAGTTCTTC; cdr3_aa: CASSLAVGGRSNEQFF
clone_size: .; d_call: .; v_call: TRBV9; j_call: TRBJ2-1; cdr3_nt: TGTGCCAGCAGCTCAGAGAGGTATGAGGGGGTGTGGGGCAATGAGCAGTTCTTC; cdr3_aa: CASSSERYEGVWGNEQFF
clone_size: .; d_call: TRBD1; v_call: TRBV6-5; j_call: TRBJ1-3; cdr3_nt: TGTGCCAGCAGACCGACAGGGTATAGTCACACCATATATTTT; cdr3_aa: CASRPTGYSHTIYF
clone_size: .; d_call: .; v_call: TRBV11-2; j_call: TRBJ1-1; cdr3_nt: TGTGCCAGCAGCCATAAGGGCACTGAAGCTTTCTTT; cdr3_aa: CASSHKGTEAFF
clone_size: .; d_call: .; v_call: TRBV9; j_call: TRBJ2-1; cdr3_nt: TGTGCCAGCAGCGTAGACGTGAAGCGTGAGCAGTTCTTC; cdr3_aa: CASSVDVKREQFF
clone_size: .; d_call: TRBD2; v_call: TRBV14; j_call: TRBJ2-7; cdr3_nt: TGTGCCAGCAGCAGACTAGCGGGGGCCTACGAGCAGTACTTC; cdr3_aa: CASSRLAGAYEQYF
clone_size: .; d_call: TRBD1; v_call: TRBV5-1; j_call: TRBJ2-2; cdr3_nt: TGCGCCAGCAGCTTGTCGAAGGGGGCGCGGGACACCGGGGAGCTGTTTTTT; cdr3_aa: CASSLSKGARDTGELFF
clone_size: .; d_call: .; v_call: TRBV11-2; j_call: TRBJ2-7; cdr3_nt: TGTGCCAGCAGCTTAGGGACCGATTTCTACGAGCAGTACTTC; cdr3_aa: CASSLGTDFYEQYF
clone_size: .; d_call: TRBD1; v_call: TRBV5-1; j_call: TRBJ2-7; cdr3_nt: TGCGCCAGCAGCCCATTACCTCAAACCGGGACAGAATCCTACGAGCAGTACTTC; cdr3_aa: CASSPLPQTGTESYEQYF
clone_size: .; d_call: .; v_call: TRBV11-2; j_call: TRBJ1-4; cdr3_nt: TGTGCCAGCAGCTTAGTGGGCGGGAAACTGTTTTTT; cdr3_aa: CASSLVGGKLFF
clone_size: .; d_call: .; v_call: TRBV10-3; j_call: TRBJ1-2; cdr3_nt: TGTGCCATCAGTGAGCCGAGCAGGGAAGGCTACACCTTC; cdr3_aa: CAISEPSREGYTF
clone_size: .; d_call: TRBD2; v_call: TRBV7-2; j_call: TRBJ2-6; cdr3_nt: TGTGCCAGCAGCTTAGGCGGGGGATCTAACTCTGGGGCCAACGTCCTGACTTTC; cdr3_aa: CASSLGGGSNSGANVLTF
clone_size: few; d_call: TRBD1; v_call: TRBV28; j_call: TRBJ1-1; cdr3_nt: TGTGCCAGCAGTCCACTTATCAAGACAGGGCGCGGCACTGAAGCTTTCTTT; cdr3_aa: CASSPLIKTGRGTEAFF